What follows is one TCR beta chain and its context. Its antigen specificity is not known. Base qualities were left out, and no much larger clone turns up one base away. This sample stems from a study of OX40 agonist ivuxolimab in advanced cancers. Background for the entire study: Ivuxolimab was a fully human IgG2 agonistic monoclonal antibody targeting the costimulatory receptor OX40 (CD134). Intravenous ivuxolimab was administered to patients every 2 weeks at six dose levels: 0.01, 0.1, 0.3, 1.5, 3 and 10 mg/kg. The purpose of peripheral TCRbeta sequencing was to test whether ivuxolimab changed TCR sequence diversity and led to clonal T-cell expansion. Among the approximately 54 dose-escalation patients, around 20 had hepatocellular carcinoma, 15 or so melanoma, 9 renal cell carcinoma and 9 head and neck cancer. Partial responses occurred in three dose-escalation patients, of whom one had hepatocellular carcinoma and two had cutaneous melanoma. Prior anti-PD-1, anti-PD-L1 or anti-CTLA-4 therapy was permitted, and checkpoint inhibitors had been received by around 40% of dose-escalation patients. The paper reports the monotherapy dose-escalation portion (N of about 54 patients) of the phase I ivuxolimab trial. A male proportion of roughly 80% and a mean age of roughly 58 years, ranging from 23 to 79, were recorded for the dose-escalation cohort. Study-wide findings and limitations: In partial responders in the 0.1-3.0 mg/kg groups, normalized peripheral clonal expansion was found to be among the lowest, especially among CD8+ T cells. Low levels of normalized T-cell clonal expansion were also shown by some nonresponding patients. Clonal expansion of both CD4+ and CD8+ blood T cells was observed from baseline to week 6 at doses 0.1 to 3.0 mg/kg. After ivuxolimab, CD8+ T cells had more expanded clones than CD4+ T cells on average. Antigen specificity was not determined for the clonally expanded peripheral T cells.

For sequencing of the TCRbeta CDR3 region, genomic DNA was extracted from the sorted cells. The immunoSEQ Assay was used to sequence the TCRbeta CDR3 regions. TCRdb obtained this table from immuneACCESS and retained in-frame rearrangements with V and J assigned. These tables miss some clones; where compared with another copy, unresolved V genes account for less than half of the shortfall, and the remainder is unexplained. The sample has 65,000 to 95,000 clones on record, about 90% of them singletons. Of the sample, 0.75% to 0.95% is held by the ten largest clones. The CDR3 holds 15 amino acids from the cysteine to the phenylalanine. Only the CDR3 DNA is retained, 45 bases long and in frame from the first base. The CDR1 and CDR2 encoded by the germline V gene (reference sequence) are LNHNV and YYDKDF. For this chain, trimming is 3 bases at the V end and 1 base at the J end, and the number of junction bases without a gene match is 6.

The trial excluded patients who had a history of autoimmune disease or were on systemic immunosuppression. Peripheral blood for TCR sequencing was drawn from every dose cohort at baseline, at cycle 4 day 1 and at cycle 7 day 1. Samples were obtained from an open-label, multicenter, first-in-human phase I dose-escalation trial of ivuxolimab. Adults with locally advanced or metastatic melanoma, renal cell carcinoma, hepatocellular carcinoma or head and neck squamous cell carcinoma were enrolled in the trial. CD4+ and CD8+ T cells were sorted separately from peripheral blood before TCR sequencing. The sequence joins TRBV15 to TRBJ2-7; 7 of the junction bases match TRBD1. The receptor's source is an adult with an advanced solid tumor such as melanoma, head and neck, liver or kidney cancer. The specimen was CD4+ or CD8+ T cells sorted from blood, collected in a trial of the OX40 agonist ivuxolimab. The CDR3 protein: CATSSRQGLSYEQYF. The DNA sequence is TGTGCCACCAGCAGCAGACAGGGCCTTTCCTACGAGCAGTACTTC.